This T cell receptor (beta chain) was sequenced during a study of blood T cell repertoires in COVID-19. About the study: Samples came from the United States, Italy and Spain, spanning acute and convalescent COVID-19. PBMCs, B-cell-depleted T cells, or T cells were the source of the cDNA or gDNA that made up the material.

The germline V gene encodes CDR1 MNHEY and CDR2 SMNVEV (reference sequence). The V end lost 4 bases, the J end lost 12 bases, and 13 bases lay between the germline ends. CDR3 length: 12 residues. Original data processing: From reference gene primer amplification, estimates of nucleated cell counts were derived. This table comes from immunoSEQ multiplex PCR, and its TCRdb copy is limited to in-frame clones, with some not included. Clone size and the V and J calls come from that table; the DNA yielded D and trimming. The table has approximately 36,000 clones, nearly 90% seen once. The sequenced material came from peripheral blood. The rearrangement links TRBV27 to TRBJ2-1, with D hard to call. The TCR was taken from a human donor in a cohort sampled during active COVID-19. The DNA of the CDR3 is TGTGCCAGCAGTTCCCCATCCACGGGGCAGTTCTTC. This translates into CASSSPSTGQFF.